Following are 21 T cell receptor beta chains from one sample sequenced in a study of CD4 T cells in relation to SARS-CoV-2 and coronaviruses. Libraries were prepared by immunoSEQ multiplex PCR; TCRdb keeps only in-frame clonotypes and omits some of them. Of more than 25,000 clones in the sample, roughly 66% were seen once. CD4+ T cells from unexposed donors were obtained before the COVID-19 pandemic (2011-2018). After about 10 days of culture, CD4+ T cells were isolated. No antigens are known for them. Sample: CD4+ T cells from PBMCs, cultured in vitro. The origin of the receptors is a human donor in good health.

The chain couples TRBV2 to TRBJ1-1; no clear D. The CDR3 runs to 13 residues. The V and J ends lost 7 bases and 2 bases respectively, with 11 bases between them. Per germline, CDR1 SNHLY and CDR2 FYNNEI. The chain's CDR3 is CASTYLLNTEAFF. In DNA, the CDR3 is TGTGCCAGCACGTACCTCCTTAACACTGAAGCTTTCTTT.

This chain joins TRBV7-9 and TRBJ1-1, with TRBD1 matching over 12 bases. The germline gives CDR1 SEHNR, CDR2 FQNEAQ (reference sequence). The V and J ends lost 4 bases and 7 bases, in that order; junction bases with no gene match: 7. This CDR3 has 15 amino acids. CDR3 sequence (DNA): TGTGCCAGCAGCTACCGGGACAGGGGGCGAAGTGAAGCTTTCTTT. It translates to CASSYRDRGRSEAFF.

V gene TRBV29-1 combines with J gene TRBJ1-3; D is ambiguous. Per the germline V gene, CDR1 is SQVTM and CDR2 is ANQGSEA. V shed 3 bases and J shed 0 bases, with 9 bases lying between them. CDR3 length: 14 amino acids. The CDR3 DNA sequence: TGCAGCGTTGAGGCCACAAACTCTGGAAACACCATATATTTT. Residues: CSVEATNSGNTIYF. The full variable domain, its missing parts supplied by reference TRBV29-1 and TRBJ1-3, is SAVISQKPSRDICQRGTSLTIQCQVDSQVTMMFWYRQQPGQSLTLIATANQGSEATYESGFVIDKFPISRPNLTFSTLTVSNMSPEDSSIYLCSVEATNSGNTIYFGEGSWLTVV.

The chain recombines TRBV2 with TRBJ1-1; D might be TRBD1 (6 bases). Trimming took off 5 bases at V and 2 bases at J, with 12 bases between the two ends. The CDR3 is 14 residues long. Per germline, CDR1 SNHLY and CDR2 FYNNEI. The DNA for the CDR3 is TGTGCCAGCAGTTCTCAGGGGATAAACACTGAAGCTTTCTTT. Translation gives CASSSQGINTEAFF.

The chain links TRBV5-5 to TRBJ2-1; weak D call: TRBD2 (6 bases). The V gene lost 2 bases and the J gene lost 0 bases, with 9 bases spanning the gap. The germline gives CDR1 SGHKS, CDR2 YYEKEE (reference sequence). The CDR3 consists of 15 residues. Here the CDR3 DNA reads TGTGCCAGCAGCTTTGCGGGGATCTCCTACAATGAGCAGTTCTTC. It yields the protein CASSFAGISYNEQFF.

This sequence joins TRBV6-2 or TRBV6-3 and TRBJ2-7; the D is unclear. Germline CDR1 MNHEY, CDR2 SVGEGT. The ends were cut back, 4 bases at V and 6 bases at J, with 19 bases in the middle. The CDR3 consists of 15 residues. The CDR3 spells CASSSVARRFPEQYF. For the CDR3, the DNA is TGTGCCAGCAGTTCCGTTGCCCGTCGGTTTCCCGAGCAGTACTTC.

This chain connects TRBV5-1 to TRBJ2-3; D is undetermined. The CDR3 has 15 amino acids. Germline V gives CDR1 SGHRS, CDR2 YFSETQ. Trimming took off 5 bases at V and 2 bases at J, with 15 bases between the two ends. The CDR3: CASRPDLTSTDTQYF. CDR3 bases: TGCGCCAGCAGACCTGACTTAACGTCCACAGATACGCAGTATTTT.

This clone is a singleton in its sample. The rearrangement joins TRBV6-5 to TRBJ2-1; TRBD1 or TRBD2 may be the D gene (6 bases each). The CDR3 consists of 11 residues. In germline, CDR1 is MNHEY, CDR2 SVGAGI. V lost 8 bases and J 10 bases, leaving 12 bases between the germline ends. The CDR3 region is CASGGQGEQFF. CDR3 DNA: TGTGCCAGCGGGGGGCAGGGGGAGCAGTTCTTC.

The gene calls are TRBV10-3 and TRBJ2-1; TRBD2 matches at 10 bases. This CDR3 region has 16 residues. Trimming took 4 bases from V and 4 from J; bases not matched to a gene: 7. Germline V gives CDR1 ENHRY, CDR2 SYGVKD. CDR3 DNA: TGTGCCATCAGTGCAACCGGGACTAGCGAGTACAATGAGCAGTTCTTC. Amino acid sequence: CAISATGTSEYNEQFF.

The chain joins TRBV5-8 to TRBJ2-5; 14 positions agree with TRBD2. The V segment lost 2 bases and the J segment 2 bases; nucleotides outside the gene matches: 8. The CDR3 extends over 18 amino acids. Germline-derived CDR1 and CDR2 are SGHTS and YDEGEE. The CDR3 spells CASSFSGTSGRQQETQYF. In DNA, the CDR3 is TGTGCCAGCAGCTTCTCCGGGACTAGCGGGAGACAACAAGAGACCCAGTACTTC.

V gene TRBV7-2 combines with J gene TRBJ2-1; D might be TRBD1 (5 bases). V dropped 3 bases and J dropped 5 bases, with 11 bases sitting between them. This CDR3 comprises 14 residues. CDR1 SGHTA and CDR2 FQGNSA come from the germline V gene. CDR3: CASSFTGADNEQFF. CDR3 coding DNA: TGTGCCAGCAGCTTTACTGGGGCAGACAATGAGCAGTTCTTC.

This chain joins TRBV7-9 and TRBJ2-5; a weak D match, TRBD1 (6 bases). V dropped 4 bases and J dropped 0 bases, with 15 bases sitting between them. Germline V gene data show CDR1 as SEHNR and CDR2 as FQNEAQ (reference sequence). This CDR3 region has 16 residues. The CDR3 region is CASSSAGVGYQETQYF. The CDR3 DNA is TGTGCCAGCAGCTCAGCAGGGGTGGGGTACCAAGAGACCCAGTACTTC.

CDR3 in amino acids: CASSLDDPRNNSPLHF. Written as DNA, the CDR3 is TGTGCCAGCAGCTTAGATGACCCGAGGAATAATTCACCCCTCCACTTT. V gene TRBV7-9 combines with J gene TRBJ1-6; D not resolved. The CDR3 runs 16 residues. The germline V and J ends were trimmed by 1 base and 5 bases, with 12 bases remaining between them. Germline-derived CDR1 and CDR2 are SEHNR and FQNEAQ (reference sequence).

The chain recombines TRBV29-1 with TRBJ2-1; no definite D call. Germline CDR1 reads SQVTM; CDR2 reads ANQGSEA. The V gene lost 5 bases and the J gene lost 4 bases, with 12 bases spanning the gap. This CDR3 is 13 amino acids long. The CDR3 protein is CSVLELVYNEQFF. DNA for the CDR3: TGCAGCGTTTTAGAGCTAGTGTACAATGAGCAGTTCTTC.

The genes are TRBV7-2 and TRBJ2-3, with D uncertain. CDR1 SGHTA and CDR2 FQGNSA come from the germline V gene. Trimming removed 2 bases at V and 4 bases at J, with 7 bases between. The CDR3 totals 13 residues. CDR3 residues: CASSLRYPDTQYF. DNA for the CDR3: TGTGCCAGCAGCTTACGCTACCCAGATACGCAGTATTTT. Full variable domain (remainder filled in from reference TRBV7-2 and TRBJ2-3): GAGVSQSPSNKVTEKGKDVELRCDPISGHTALYWYRQSLGQGLEFLIYFQGNSAPDKSGLPSDRFSAERTGGSVSTLTIQRTQQEDSAVYLCASSLRYPDTQYFGPGTRLTVL.

V and J are TRBV5-1 and TRBJ2-3; 10 positions match TRBD2. The CDR3 is made up of 14 amino acids. Germline V gene data show CDR1 as SGHRS and CDR2 as YFSETQ. V was pared by 8 bases and J by 0 bases, with 3 bases of the junction left unmatched. In DNA, the CDR3 is TGCGCCAGTCGGACTAGCGGTAGCACAGATACGCAGTATTTT. Residues: CASRTSGSTDTQYF.

The chain employs TRBV5-1 and TRBJ2-5, with D possibly TRBD2 on 7 matching bases. CDR1 SGHRS and CDR2 YFSETQ come from the germline V gene. V lost 4 bases, J lost 4 bases, and 17 bases lay in between. The CDR3 runs 15 residues. DNA of the CDR3: TGCGCCAGCAGCAACCCCGGGGGCGGGGGAGAGACCCAGTACTTC. Translation: CASSNPGGGGETQYF.

The rearrangement joins TRBV2 to TRBJ2-5, with TRBD2 matching 8 bases. The CDR3 runs 14 residues. Germline CDR1 and CDR2: SNHLY and FYNNEI. V lost 6 bases to trimming and J lost 4 bases; unmatched junction nucleotides: 7. The CDR3 sequence: CASSGGVGGETQYF. The DNA for the CDR3 is TGTGCCAGCAGCGGGGGGGTTGGGGGAGAGACCCAGTACTTC.

This clone was seen a single time. This sequence joins TRBV5-4 and TRBJ1-2; D might be TRBD1 (5 bases). Germline loops: CDR1 SGHNT, CDR2 YYREEE (reference sequence). V shed 3 bases and J shed 5 bases, with 20 bases lying between them. CDR3 length: 16 residues. CDR3 bases: TGTGCCAGCAGCTCCCGGGCAGGGACCGCCGTTTATGGCTACACCTTC. It encodes CASSSRAGTAVYGYTF.

The chain carries TRBV30 and TRBJ2-3; a possible D gene is TRBD2 (5 bases). The CDR3 length is 11 residues. Trimming left V 3 bases short and J 6 bases short, with 7 bases between. The germline gives CDR1 GTSNPN, CDR2 SVGIG (reference sequence). CDR3 nucleotides: TGTGCCTGGAGGAGGAGGGATACGCAGTATTTT. Its protein is CAWRRRDTQYF.

The chain combines TRBV14 with TRBJ1-6, with 9 bases identical to TRBD1. Germline trimming cut 3 bases from V and 7 bases from J; bases unmatched to any gene: 4. This CDR3 spans 15 amino acids. The germline V gene has CDR1 SGHDN and CDR2 FVKESK. CDR3 nucleotides: TGTGCCAGCAGCCACAGGACAGGGGTAAATTCACCCCTCCACTTT. It translates to CASSHRTGVNSPLHF.